The 11 T cell receptor beta chains reported below all come from one sample, sequenced in a study of CD8 T cells in ankylosing spondylitis. Each CDR3 protein is one row after TCRdb ran MiXCR on the 5' RACE reads. The profile shows some 39,000 distinct CDR3 sequences, approximately 9.9% of them singletons. The sample comprised synovial fluid, either unsorted or a sorted T cell fraction (not recorded which). The receptors derive from a male donor with ankylosing spondylitis.

In its sample, this clonotype was seen a few times. The genes are TRBV11-2 and TRBJ2-5; D perhaps matches TRBD2 (6 bases). V was clipped by 3 bases and J by 4 bases, with 21 bases between them. The CDR3 sequence is 17 residues long. Germline V lookup: CDR1 SGHAT, CDR2 FQNNGV. CDR3 nucleotide sequence: TGTGCCAGCAGCTTGTCGTTCGGCGGGATGAATTTAGAGACCCAGTACTTC. Translation: CASSLSFGGMNLETQYF.

This clonotype turned up a few times. V and J are TRBV10-3 and TRBJ1-1; D call uncertain. The CDR3 covers 14 residues. Germline V gene data show CDR1 as ENHRY and CDR2 as SYGVKD. Trimming removed 0 bases from V and 1 base from J, with 6 bases in between. CDR3 DNA: TGTGCCATCAGTGAGTCGTCAAAGAACACTGAAGCTTTCTTT. Translation: CAISESSKNTEAFF.

This clonotype was counted a few times. J is TRBJ2-3 and V is TRBV4-3, with 10 bases that match TRBD2. J gave up 1 base and V 5 bases, and 6 bases lay outside the gene matches. Looked up from germline, CDR1 is LGHNA and CDR2 is YSLEER. CDR3 length equals 16 residues. The CDR3 protein is CASSLAGGTGTDTQYF. In DNA, the CDR3 is TGCGCCAGCAGCTTAGCGGGAGGTACGGGCACAGATACGCAGTATTTT.

This clonotype has at least ten counts. J is TRBJ2-5 and V is TRBV20-1; the D gene is possibly TRBD2 (6 bases). The CDR3 loop spans 15 amino acids. Germline V gene sequence: CDR1 DFQATT, CDR2 SNEGSKA (reference sequence). V lost 1 base, J lost 5 bases, and 17 bases lay in between. CDR3 protein: CSARGAGRRGETQYF. CDR3 coding DNA: TGCAGTGCTAGAGGGGCGGGACGCCGCGGCGAGACCCAGTACTTC.

The V gene is TRBV2, the J gene TRBJ2-2; TRBD2 is a possible D gene (5 bases). In germline, CDR1 is SNHLY, CDR2 FYNNEI. V dropped 0 bases and J dropped 4 bases, with 6 bases sitting between them. This CDR3 comprises 14 residues. The CDR3 is CASSEAGITGELFF. CDR3 in DNA: TGTGCCAGCAGTGAAGCCGGGATCACCGGGGAGCTGTTTTTT.

This clonotype was picked up a small number of times. The V call is TRBV11-1, the J call TRBJ2-7; 7 nucleotides match TRBD1. This CDR3 comprises 17 residues. Germline V gene lookup returns CDR1 SGHAT and CDR2 FQDESV (reference sequence). J lost 5 bases, V lost 5 bases, and 18 bases had no gene match. The DNA for the CDR3 is TGTGCCAGCAGCCCTCGACCTTACGTACAGGGGAAGGACGAGCAGTACTTC. Its translation: CASSPRPYVQGKDEQYF.

Here the CDR3 reads CASSYSGGSGNTIYF. The CDR3 DNA sequence: TGTGCCAGCAGTTACTCAGGAGGTTCGGGAAACACCATATATTTT. The chain recombines TRBV6-5 with TRBJ1-3, with unresolved D. Trimming shortened V by 0 bases and J by 4 bases, and 10 bases separated the two germline ends. Germline CDR1 and CDR2: MNHEY and SVGAGI. CDR3 length: 15 amino acids.

This clonotype was detected once. A much larger clone sits a single nucleotide away, making a read error possible. This chain uses TRBV12-3 or TRBV12-4 with TRBJ1-2; 8 positions agree with TRBD1. This CDR3 is built from 14 residues. The DNA of the CDR3 is TGTGCCTGCAGTTTAGGACAGGGTGGTCTTGGCTACACCTTC. It specifies CACSLGQGGLGYTF.

There are a few counts of this clonotype. The chain uses TRBV6-4 and TRBJ2-1; TRBD2 agrees at 10 bases. V trimming: 6 bases; J trimming: 6 bases; junction bases outside the gene matches: 8. CDR1 MRHNA and CDR2 SNTAGT come from the germline V gene. The CDR3 extends over 15 amino acids. The CDR3 sequence: CASSATSGESNEQFF. CDR3 coding DNA: TGTGCCAGCAGCGCAACTAGCGGGGAAAGCAATGAGCAGTTCTTC.

There are a few counts of this clonotype. The chain has TRBV20-1 and TRBJ1-3; TRBD1 agrees at 7 bases. The junction had 7 bases not matched to a gene; V was cut back by 5 bases and J by 0 bases. The CDR3 sequence is 15 residues long. Germline V gene lookup returns CDR1 DFQATT and CDR2 SNEGSKA (reference sequence). The CDR3 sequence: CSAPTTGSSGNTIYF. CDR3 coding DNA: TGCAGTGCTCCCACGACAGGGAGCTCTGGAAACACCATATATTTT.

The chain carries TRBV27 and TRBJ2-3; 10 bases fit TRBD2. The CDR3 covers 15 residues. The J segment lost 5 bases and the V segment lost 6 bases, leaving 8 bases of the junction unmatched. CDR1 MNHEY and CDR2 SMNVEV come from the germline V gene (reference sequence). CDR3 bases: TGTGCCAGCAGGAATTTGGCTAGCGGGGGAGATACGCAGTATTTT. Amino acid sequence: CASRNLASGGDTQYF.